This TCR beta chain comes out of a study of blood T cells in healthy people across ages. On this clonotype: As yet, its antigen is unknown.

V was pared by 6 bases and J by 1 base, with 15 bases between. The CDR3 runs to 15 residues. Per the germline V gene, CDR1 is ENHRY and CDR2 is SYGVKD. Using a J-beta primer mix together with a sample-barcoded 5' primer, a second PCR was run for roughly 7 to 11 cycles. TCRdb re-analysed the 5' RACE reads in MiXCR, keeping a single row per CDR3 protein. The data contain about 720,000 distinct CDR3 sequences, approximately 22% of them singletons. Isolation yielded PBMCs, at least 6.5 million per sample, in every case. General study results and limits: There was a strong correlation between TCR beta diversity and naive T cell percentage. Long-lived donors carried more naive CD4+ cells and greater diversity than aged donors.

The chain combines TRBV10-3 with TRBJ1-1; possibly TRBD1 for D (6 bases). Sequenced sample: blood. The origin of this receptor is a man between 65 and 85 years old in good health. The CDR3 DNA is TGTGCCATCAGGAACTCCCGGGACAAGAACACTGAAGCTTTCTTT. It yields the protein CAIRNSRDKNTEAFF.